The 5 T cell receptor beta chains given below trace back to one sample, sequenced in a study of cytomegalovirus exposure and HLA in healthy donors. Only in-frame clones appear in the TCRdb table, and some are missing; sequencing was by immunoSEQ multiplex PCR. The repertoire holds 110,000 or so clones, approximately 90% seen once, with about 1.8% in the top ten. Sequenced input: PBMCs. The receptors derive from a man younger than 35 in good health and CMV-seronegative.

Details on this clone: The same CDR3 also results from other DNA sequences found in this sample. The V gene is TRBV6-5, the J gene TRBJ2-1, with 9 positions matching TRBD1. Per germline, CDR1 MNHEY and CDR2 SVGAGI. The V segment lost 6 bases and the J segment 7 bases; nucleotides outside the gene matches: 7. The CDR3 sequence is 14 residues long. CDR3 sequence (DNA): TGTGCCAGCAGGACGACAGGGGGACGGAATGAGCAGTTCTTC. This encodes CASRTTGGRNEQFF.

This CDR3 is CASSSDALGDTIYF. CDR3 DNA: TGTGCCAGCAGCTCGGACGCCCTCGGGGACACCATATATTTT. The J gene is TRBJ1-3, the V gene TRBV5-4, with unresolved D. CDR1 is SGHNT, CDR2 YYREEE, per germline (reference sequence). The CDR3 covers 14 residues. The germline V and J ends were trimmed by 3 bases and 8 bases, with 15 bases remaining between them.

This clone came up once. CDR3 nucleotides: TGTGCCAGCAGTTTTACGACAGGGGAAGAGACCCAGTACTTC. Translation gives CASSFTTGEETQYF. This chain joins TRBV27 and TRBJ2-5; 8 bases match TRBD1. CDR3 size: 14 residues. Looked up from germline, CDR1 is MNHEY and CDR2 is SMNVEV (reference sequence). V shed 3 bases, J shed 3 bases, and the junction held 3 bases outside the gene matches.

The chain is built from TRBV28 and TRBJ2-6, with TRBD1 as a possible D gene (6 bases). Germline values: CDR1 MDHEN, CDR2 SYDVKM. V lost 5 bases and J 0 bases, leaving 14 bases between the germline ends. The CDR3 is 17 amino acids. CDR3 DNA: TGTGCCAGCAGTCTGGACAGCAGTGTCTCTGGGGCCAACGTCCTGACTTTC. The encoded protein is CASSLDSSVSGANVLTF.

This clone was observed a single time. The rearrangement joins TRBV10-3 to TRBJ1-3; D may be TRBD1 (5 bases). Trimming took 2 bases from V and 3 from J, leaving 14 bases between them. CDR1 ENHRY and CDR2 SYGVKD come from the germline V gene. The CDR3 runs 16 residues. Here the CDR3 reads CAISEVMEGVGNTIYF. CDR3 nucleotides: TGTGCCATCAGTGAGGTTATGGAAGGGGTTGGAAACACCATATATTTT.